This TCR beta chain was found in a study of beta chain features in type 1 diabetes. Regarding the study as a whole: All four CD4+ subsets from Type 1 diabetes patients carried moderately but significantly shorter TCRB CDR3s. Insertion counts at VDJ junctions were lower in type 1 diabetes patients, who also showed more deletions there.

The CDR3 consists of 12 residues. V shed 6 bases and J 6 bases; nucleotides not matched to a gene: 5. The germline V gene encodes CDR1 SGHDN and CDR2 FVKESK. Turning to this clone: As yet, its antigen is unknown.

Expressed TCRB transcripts were sequenced because the entire RNA isolate underwent reverse transcription. The method was immunoSEQ multiplex PCR; TCRdb's version includes in-frame clones alone and lacks a portion of them. The repertoire consists of around 260,000 clones, with roughly 21% occurring once and the leading ten covering around 0.029%. The sequencing sample was made of naive CD4+ T cells from blood. The chain couples TRBV14 to TRBJ2-7; 7 nucleotides line up with TRBD1. The clonotype comes from a woman aged 40-49 years with type 1 diabetes. As DNA, the CDR3 is TGTGCCAGCAGTTCGGACAGGTCCGAGCAGTACTTC. Amino acids: CASSSDRSEQYF.